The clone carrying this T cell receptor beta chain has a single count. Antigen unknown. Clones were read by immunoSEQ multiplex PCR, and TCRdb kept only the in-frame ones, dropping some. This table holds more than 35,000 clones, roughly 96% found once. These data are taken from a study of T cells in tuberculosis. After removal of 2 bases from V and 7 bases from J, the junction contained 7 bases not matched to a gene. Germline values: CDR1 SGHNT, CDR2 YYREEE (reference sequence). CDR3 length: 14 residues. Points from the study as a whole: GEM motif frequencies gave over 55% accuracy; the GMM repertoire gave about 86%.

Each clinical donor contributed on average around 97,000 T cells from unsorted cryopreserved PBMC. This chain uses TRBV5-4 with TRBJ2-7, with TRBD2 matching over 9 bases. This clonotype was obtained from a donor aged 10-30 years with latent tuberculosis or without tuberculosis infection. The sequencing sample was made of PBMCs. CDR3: CASSFGGLALEQYF. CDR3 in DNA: TGTGCCAGCAGCTTCGGAGGACTAGCGCTTGAGCAGTACTTC.